Each of the 9 T cell receptor beta chains below was sequenced from the same sample in a study of T cell responses to AZD1222 COVID-19 vaccine. Clones were sequenced by immunoSEQ multiplex PCR, and TCRdb holds only the in-frame ones, with some missing. The sample lists about 140,000 clones; roughly 84% were seen once. This material consisted of peripheral blood, taken 28 days after the second AZD1222 dose. The receptors shown here come from an adult who received the AZD1222 COVID-19 vaccine.

The chain joins TRBV7-2 to TRBJ2-3; perhaps D is TRBD1 or TRBD2 (6 bases each). The CDR3 is 15 residues long. From germline, CDR1 is SGHTA and CDR2 FQGNSA. Deletions cut 1 base from V and 4 bases from J, with 12 bases between. Here the CDR3 reads CASSLGIGGPDTQYF. Written as DNA, the CDR3 is TGTGCCAGCAGCTTAGGTATCGGGGGCCCAGATACGCAGTATTTT.

V and J are TRBV27 and TRBJ2-6; D not certain. In germline, CDR1 is MNHEY, CDR2 SMNVEV (reference sequence). CDR3 length: 16 amino acids. V was cut by 1 base and J by 1 base, with 8 bases left in between. Here the CDR3 DNA reads TGTGCCAGCAGTTTATATTGGCAGTCTGGGGCCAACGTCCTGACTTTC. Amino acids: CASSLYWQSGANVLTF. The whole variable domain, remainder taken from reference TRBV27 and TRBJ2-6, is EAQVTQNPRYLITVTGKKLTVTCSQNMNHEYMSWYRQDPGLGLRQIYYSMNVEVTDKGDVPEGYKVSRKEKRNFPLILESPSPNQTSLYFCASSLYWQSGANVLTFGAGSRLTVL.

This clone was counted only a few times. The rearrangement links TRBV28 to TRBJ2-2, with D possibly matching TRBD2 (5 bases). In germline, CDR1 is MDHEN, CDR2 SYDVKM. The CDR3 spans 12 residues. Trimming removed 3 bases at V and 9 bases at J, with 8 bases between. The CDR3 loop reads CASSFEGRELFF. The CDR3 DNA reads TGTGCCAGCAGTTTTGAGGGCCGGGAGCTGTTTTTT.

The V and J genes are TRBV4-1 and TRBJ2-7; weak D call: TRBD1 (6 bases). The CDR3 has 15 amino acids. Trimming took 1 base from V and 6 from J, leaving 16 bases between them. Germline CDR1 MGHRA, CDR2 YSYEKL. The CDR3 sequence is CASSQVWPTGREQYF. The CDR3 nucleotides read TGCGCCAGCAGCCAAGTCTGGCCCACAGGGCGCGAGCAGTACTTC.

The chain links TRBV11-2 to TRBJ1-1; no clear D. Germline V gene data show CDR1 as SGHAT and CDR2 as FQNNGV. V dropped 1 base and J dropped 1 base, with 10 bases sitting between them. This CDR3 spans 15 amino acids. The chain's CDR3 is CASSLAVQPNTEAFF. CDR3 bases: TGTGCCAGCAGCTTAGCGGTACAGCCGAACACTGAAGCTTTCTTT.

This clone was seen once. This rearrangement joins TRBV9 to TRBJ1-2, with D possibly being TRBD1 (6 bases). The ends were cut back, 4 bases at V and 3 bases at J, with 7 bases in the middle. CDR3 length equals 12 residues. The germline V gene encodes CDR1 SGDLS and CDR2 YYNGEE. The CDR3: CASSRQDYGYTF. CDR3 in DNA: TGTGCCAGCAGCCGACAGGACTATGGCTACACCTTC.

The rearrangement joins TRBV7-9 to TRBJ2-5; no clear D. The CDR3 covers 12 residues. CDR1 is SEHNR, CDR2 FQNEAQ, per germline (reference sequence). The V and J ends lost 3 bases and 7 bases respectively, with 9 bases between them. The CDR3: CASSLDAWTQYF. For the CDR3, the DNA is TGTGCCAGCAGCTTGGACGCATGGACCCAGTACTTC.

V gene TRBV7-9 combines with J gene TRBJ1-1; D remains unclear. This CDR3 is 12 amino acids long. Germline lookup yields CDR1 SEHNR and CDR2 FQNEAQ (reference sequence). Deletions cut 2 bases from V and 7 bases from J, with 8 bases between. In DNA, the CDR3 is TGTGCCAGCAGCTTAATCTTCAGTGAAGCTTTCTTT. It is translated as CASSLIFSEAFF.

The chain employs TRBV4-1 and TRBJ1-1; TRBD1 might be the D (5 bases). Germline values: CDR1 MGHRA, CDR2 YSYEKL. CDR3 length: 17 amino acids. The V end lost 2 bases, the J end lost 2 bases, and 18 bases lay between the germline ends. Here the CDR3 reads CASSQPNLGRVNTEAFF. The CDR3 DNA follows: TGCGCCAGCAGCCAACCCAATCTGGGCAGGGTTAACACTGAAGCTTTCTTT.